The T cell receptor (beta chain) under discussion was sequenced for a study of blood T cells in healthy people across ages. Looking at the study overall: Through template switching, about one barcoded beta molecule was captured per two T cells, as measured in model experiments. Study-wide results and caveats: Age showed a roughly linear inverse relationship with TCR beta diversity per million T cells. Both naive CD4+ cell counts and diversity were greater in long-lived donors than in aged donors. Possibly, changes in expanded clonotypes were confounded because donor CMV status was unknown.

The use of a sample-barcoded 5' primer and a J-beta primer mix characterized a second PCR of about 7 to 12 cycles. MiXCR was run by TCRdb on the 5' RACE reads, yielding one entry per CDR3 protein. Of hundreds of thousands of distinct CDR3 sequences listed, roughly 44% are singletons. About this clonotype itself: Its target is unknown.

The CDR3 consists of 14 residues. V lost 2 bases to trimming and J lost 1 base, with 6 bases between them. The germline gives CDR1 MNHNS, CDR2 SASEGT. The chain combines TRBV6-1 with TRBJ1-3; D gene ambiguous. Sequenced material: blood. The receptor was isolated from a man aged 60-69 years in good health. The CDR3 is CASSEHRSGNTIYF. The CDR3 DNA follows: TGTGCCAGCAGTGAACACCGATCTGGAAACACCATATATTTT.